This T cell receptor beta chain is drawn from a study of shared clonotypes between healthy human individuals. The CDR3 spans 13 residues. Germline V gene sequence: CDR1 SGHRS, CDR2 YFSETQ. V shed 4 bases and J shed 2 bases, with 9 bases lying between them. Some clones are missing from TCRdb's copy, which holds only in-frame ones; the method was immunoSEQ multiplex PCR. Altogether over a million clones are present, more than 95% being singletons, with the ten largest covering over 1%. This clonotype was obtained from a man aged 25-45 years in good health. Sequenced material: naive CD4+ T cells sorted from blood. The subset was: CD45RA+ positively selected. V is TRBV5-1 and J is TRBJ1-1; no reliable D call. The CDR3 DNA reads TGCGCCAGCAGCATCGACATTAACACTGAAGCTTTCTTT. It encodes CASSIDINTEAFF.